The 24 T cell receptor beta chains presented below share a single source sample, sequenced in a study of early T cells in non-severe SARS-CoV-2 infection. Each CDR3 protein is one row after TCRdb ran MiXCR on the 5' RACE reads. The table includes tens of thousands of distinct CDR3 sequences, roughly 5.3% detected once. Material: whole blood. The receptor source for this set is an adult who was a healthcare worker with PCR-confirmed SARS-CoV-2 infection or an uninfected control (not recorded which).

This clonotype was seen ten or more times. In nucleotides, the CDR3 is TGCGCCAGCAGCCCTCTGACGGGAGACACCGGGGAGCTGTTTTTT. Amino acid sequence: CASSPLTGDTGELFF. The chain couples TRBV4-3 to TRBJ2-2, with D possibly matching TRBD2 (6 bases). Trimming removed 4 bases at V and 3 bases at J, with 12 bases between. Germline lookup yields CDR1 LGHNA and CDR2 YSLEER. The CDR3 is 15 residues long.

With respect to this clonotype: Given a much more abundant clone one base away, this may be a read error. The missing conserved phenylalanine or tryptophan at the end of this CDR3 makes a read error likely. This chain uses TRBV20-1 with TRBJ2-1, with 9 bases matching TRBD2. The V segment lost 0 bases and the J segment 0 bases; nucleotides outside the gene matches: 3. Germline loops: CDR1 DFQATT, CDR2 SNEGSKA (reference sequence). The CDR3 sequence is 16 residues long. The CDR3 region is CSARERSGSSYNEQFL. CDR3 DNA: TGCAGTGCTAGAGAACGTAGCGGGAGCTCCTACAATGAGCAGTTCTTA.

This clonotype came up a few times. The chain is built from TRBV7-9 and TRBJ1-5; 7 bases match TRBD1. The V gene's germline CDR1 is SEHNR and CDR2 FQNEAQ (reference sequence). Unmatched junction bases numbered 6, after V lost 0 bases and J lost 4 bases. This CDR3 comprises 16 residues. As DNA, the CDR3 is TGTGCCAGCAGCTTAGCGTGGGGACAGCCAAATCAGCCCCAGCATTTT. The encoded protein is CASSLAWGQPNQPQHF.

For this clonotype: An end of the junction does not agree with germline; a read error may underlie this. J is TRBJ2-3 and V is TRBV5-5; possible D gene TRBD2, 6 bases. The CDR3 totals 14 residues. Germline CDR1 is SGHKS and CDR2 is YYEKEE (reference sequence). CDR3 loop: CVSSPSASTDTQYF. The CDR3 DNA follows: TGTGTCAGCAGCCCTAGCGCTAGCACAGATACGCAGTATTTT. The variable domain in full, with the rest retrieved from reference TRBV5-5 and TRBJ2-3, is DAGVTQSPTHLIKTRGQQVTLRCSPISGHKSVSWYQQVLGQGPQFIFQYYEKEERGRGNFPDRFSARQFPNYSSELNVNALLLGDSALYLCVSSPSASTDTQYFGPGTRLTVL.

This clonotype was detected ten times or more. This rearrangement joins TRBV12-3 or TRBV12-4 to TRBJ1-5; D is perhaps TRBD1 (6 bases). The CDR3 covers 17 residues. Trimming cost V 2 bases and J 0 bases, with 14 bases left between them. Written as DNA, the CDR3 is TGTGCCAGCAGTTTATTTGGACAGACGGATAGCAATCAGCCCCAGCATTTT. Its translation is CASSLFGQTDSNQPQHF.

This clonotype appeared many times. The chain recombines TRBV27 with TRBJ1-1, with D hard to call. In germline, CDR1 is MNHEY, CDR2 SMNVEV (reference sequence). The length of the CDR3 is 13 residues. The ends were cut back, 3 bases at V and 7 bases at J, with 12 bases in the middle. CDR3 DNA: TGTGCCAGCAGTTTCAGAGGGAAGGGTGAAGCTTTCTTT. Translation: CASSFRGKGEAFF.

The genes are TRBV28 and TRBJ2-2, with TRBD2 identical over 15 bases. After removal of 5 bases from V and 4 bases from J, the junction contained 2 bases not matched to a gene. This CDR3 region has 16 residues. Germline values: CDR1 MDHEN, CDR2 SYDVKM. CDR3 bases: TGTGCCAGCAGTCGGACTAGCGGGAGGGGCACCGGGGAGCTGTTTTTT. Amino acid sequence: CASSRTSGRGTGELFF.

This clonotype appeared many times. At one boundary the junction diverges from the germline segment, which might be a read error. This chain uses TRBV7-7 with TRBJ2-7; TRBD1 matches 7 bases. Germline V CDR1 and CDR2: SSHAT, FNYEAQ (reference sequence). The CDR3 is 13 residues long. The chain's CDR3 is CASSFLGGHEQYF. DNA of the CDR3: TGTGCTAGCAGCTTTTTAGGGGGCCACGAGCAGTACTTC.

This chain links TRBV29-1 with TRBJ2-1; 8 nucleotides align to TRBD2. CDR3 length: 16 residues. Germline loops: CDR1 SQVTM, CDR2 ANQGSEA. Unmatched junction bases numbered 11, after V lost 5 bases and J lost 2 bases. CDR3 region: CSVPPIAGSPYNEQFF. In nucleotides, the CDR3 is TGCAGCGTTCCCCCAATAGCGGGATCGCCCTACAATGAGCAGTTCTTC.

At least ten counts were recorded for this clonotype. The rearrangement links TRBV6-2 or TRBV6-3 to TRBJ2-1; 10 bases map to TRBD2. Trimming at V came to 4 bases and at J to 9 bases, leaving 9 bases not matched to a gene. The CDR3 is 15 residues long. Germline V lookup: CDR1 MNHEY, CDR2 SVGEGT. As DNA, the CDR3 is TGTGCCAGCAGTTCTACTAGCGGGGTATTTAGTGAGCAGTTCTTC. Protein sequence: CASSSTSGVFSEQFF.

This clonotype was counted many times. The chain joins TRBV20-1 to TRBJ2-7, with 10 bases aligning to TRBD2. V was pared by 5 bases and J by 7 bases, with 14 bases of the junction left unmatched. The CDR3 has 15 amino acids. Germline assignment: CDR1 DFQATT and CDR2 SNEGSKA (reference sequence). CDR3 residues: CSAPRRAGGPREQYF. In nucleotides, the CDR3 is TGCAGTGCTCCCCGTAGAGCGGGAGGGCCTCGGGAGCAGTACTTC.

This clonotype has ten or more counts. The gene calls are TRBV25-1 and TRBJ2-5, with D possibly TRBD1 on 6 matching bases. The V gene's germline CDR1 is MGHDK and CDR2 SYGVNS. This CDR3 is built from 15 residues. The V gene lost 6 bases and the J gene lost 0 bases, with 14 bases spanning the gap. The CDR3 DNA follows: TGTGCCAGCAGCAAACAGGGCAAGTACCAAGAGACCCAGTACTTC. Protein: CASSKQGKYQETQYF.

Note on this clonotype: It may be a read error: a sequence one base away is much more abundant. V gene TRBV6-2 or TRBV6-3 combines with J gene TRBJ2-3, with TRBD2 matching over 10 bases. Germline-derived CDR1 and CDR2 are MNHEY and SVGEGT. This CDR3 region has 13 residues. The CDR3, as DNA: TGTGCCAGCAGTTACGGACTAGCGGATACGCGGTATTTT. It translates to CASSYGLADTRYF.

The chain combines TRBV7-3 with TRBJ1-1; possible D gene TRBD1, 5 bases. The CDR3 length is 13 residues. The ends were cut back, 3 bases at V and 3 bases at J, with 8 bases in the middle. The germline V gene has CDR1 SGHTA and CDR2 FQGTGA. The CDR3 is CASSFGRDTEAFF. The CDR3 coding sequence is TGTGCCAGCAGCTTTGGCAGGGACACTGAAGCTTTCTTT.

This clonotype was detected only a few times. The chain uses TRBV13 and TRBJ2-3; 9 nucleotides line up with TRBD2. J gave up 1 base and V 5 bases, and 1 base lay outside the gene matches. Looked up from germline, CDR1 is PRHDT and CDR2 is FYEKMQ (reference sequence). The CDR3 totals 14 residues. The CDR3 is CASSPSGGTDTQYF. The CDR3 nucleotides are TGTGCCAGCAGCCCTAGCGGGGGCACAGATACGCAGTATTTT. The full variable domain, completed using reference TRBV13 and TRBJ2-3, is AAGVIQSPRHLIKEKRETATLKCYPIPRHDTVYWYQQGPGQDPQFLISFYEKMQSDKGSIPDRFSAQQFSDYHSELNMSSLELGDSALYFCASSPSGGTDTQYFGPGTRLTVL.

This clonotype was found a few times. This chain uses TRBV6-2 or TRBV6-3 with TRBJ2-3; D is possibly TRBD2 (6 bases). CDR3 size: 16 residues. The germline V and J ends were trimmed by 0 bases and 3 bases, with 13 bases remaining between them. The germline V gene has CDR1 MNHEY and CDR2 SVGEGT. The CDR3 here is CASSYSSAGKTDTQYF. In nucleotides, the CDR3 is TGTGCCAGCAGTTACTCATCCGCGGGGAAGACAGATACGCAGTATTTT.

This clonotype has a count of ten or more. The chain links TRBV6-1 to TRBJ1-5, with D possibly matching TRBD1 (6 bases). The CDR3 loop spans 16 amino acids. Germline loops: CDR1 MNHNS, CDR2 SASEGT. With 5 bases removed from V and 0 bases from J, the gap between germline ends came to 14 bases. The CDR3 here is CASSPWTEYSNQPQHF. The CDR3 DNA reads as TGTGCCAGCAGTCCCTGGACAGAGTATAGCAATCAGCCCCAGCATTTT.

This clonotype has at least ten counts. The chain couples TRBV5-4 to TRBJ2-1, with a weak D call TRBD2 (5 bases). The V end was cut by 0 bases, the J end by 0 bases, with 7 bases between. The CDR3 spans 15 residues. CDR1 is SGHNT and CDR2 is YYREEE in the germline V gene (reference sequence). The CDR3 sequence is CASSLDRGSYNEQFF. The CDR3, as DNA: TGTGCCAGCAGCTTGGACCGGGGCTCCTACAATGAGCAGTTCTTC.

This clonotype was counted ten times or more. The chain is built from TRBV18 and TRBJ2-3, with 12 bases aligning to TRBD2. CDR1 and CDR2 (germline): KGHSH, LQKENI. The CDR3 sequence is 17 residues long. J was trimmed by 2 bases and V by 6 bases; bases with no gene match: 9. The CDR3 loop is CASSPTRTSGITDTQYF. As DNA, the CDR3 is TGTGCCAGCTCCCCTACGAGGACTAGCGGGATCACAGATACGCAGTATTTT.

This clonotype was picked up many times. This sequence joins TRBV28 and TRBJ2-5; possibly TRBD1 for D (5 bases). Germline-derived CDR1 and CDR2 are MDHEN and SYDVKM. V lost 5 bases, J lost 1 base, and 11 bases lay in between. The CDR3 is made up of 14 amino acids. The CDR3 here is CASSDRQLQETQYF. CDR3 coding DNA: TGTGCCAGCAGTGACAGACAGCTCCAAGAGACCCAGTACTTC.

The chain employs TRBV30 and TRBJ1-5; D remains ambiguous. With 1 base removed from V and 4 bases from J, the gap between germline ends came to 11 bases. The CDR3 consists of 14 residues. Per germline, CDR1 GTSNPN and CDR2 SVGIG (reference sequence). The CDR3 sequence is CAWSGGMANQPQHF. CDR3 nucleotides: TGTGCCTGGAGTGGAGGCATGGCTAATCAGCCCCAGCATTTT.

Ten or more counts support this clonotype. The rearrangement uses TRBV6-6 and TRBJ1-1, with D possibly TRBD1 on 6 matching bases. In germline, CDR1 is MNHNY, CDR2 SVGAGI (reference sequence). The V end lost 10 bases, the J end lost 3 bases, and 9 bases lay between the germline ends. The CDR3 consists of 11 residues. CDR3 sequence: CAITGYTEAFF. In DNA form, the CDR3 reads TGTGCCATCACAGGGTACACTGAAGCTTTCTTT.

This clonotype was detected ten times or more. The V call is TRBV20-1, the J call TRBJ2-7, with D unresolved. From germline, CDR1 is DFQATT and CDR2 SNEGSKA (reference sequence). The CDR3 contains 11 residues. V was pared by 4 bases and J by 5 bases, with 9 bases between. The chain's CDR3 is CSATGRDEQYF. The CDR3 DNA is TGCAGTGCTACAGGTCGAGACGAGCAGTACTTC.

In its sample, this clonotype was seen a few times. It is likely a read error, because the conserved phenylalanine at the end of the CDR3 is missing. CDR3 residues: CASGVGSHTDTQYS. The CDR3 DNA reads TGTGCCAGCGGTGTAGGGAGCCACACAGATACGCAGTATTCT. The V call is TRBV11-1, the J call TRBJ2-3; TRBD2 is a possible D gene (5 bases). The CDR3 extends over 14 amino acids. Trimming took off 8 bases at V and 2 bases at J, with 14 bases between the two ends. The germline CDR1 and CDR2 sequences are SGHAT and FQDESV (reference sequence).